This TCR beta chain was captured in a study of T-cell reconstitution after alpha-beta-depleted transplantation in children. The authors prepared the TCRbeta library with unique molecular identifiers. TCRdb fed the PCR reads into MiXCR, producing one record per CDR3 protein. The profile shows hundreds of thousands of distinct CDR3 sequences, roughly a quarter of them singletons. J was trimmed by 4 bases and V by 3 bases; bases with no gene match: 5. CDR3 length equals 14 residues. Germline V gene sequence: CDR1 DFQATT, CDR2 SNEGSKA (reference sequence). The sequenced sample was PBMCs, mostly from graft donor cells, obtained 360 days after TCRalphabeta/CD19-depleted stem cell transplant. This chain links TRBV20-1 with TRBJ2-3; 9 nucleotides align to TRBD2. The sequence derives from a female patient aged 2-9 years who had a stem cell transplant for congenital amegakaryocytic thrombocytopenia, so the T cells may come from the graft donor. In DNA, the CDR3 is TGCAGTGCTAGGGGACTAGCCGAGGCAGATACGCAGTATTTT. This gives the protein CSARGLAEADTQYF.